In its sample, the clone carrying this TCR beta chain was seen a few times. The antigen is not known. Semi-nested PCR with Nested Universal Primer A followed constant-region reverse priming of full-length variable regions. TCRdb ran MiXCR on the 5' RACE reads and lists one entry per CDR3 protein. The sample consists of roughly 52,000 distinct CDR3 sequences, roughly 17% of them appearing once. General observations from the study: The TCR gene usage of tumor memory CD4+ T cells clustered together with blood and lymph node memory CD4+ cells and with lymph node naive CD4+ cells. The larger-cohort validation was restricted to a single TCR beta V-J rearrangement rather than whole repertoires.

CDR1 and CDR2 from the germline V gene are LGHNT and FRNRAP. The CDR3 extends over 15 amino acids. V gave up 5 bases and J gave up 3 bases, with 14 bases separating them. The sample comprised naive CD4+ T cells sorted from blood. Subset defined: naive CD4+ T cells, CD4+CD45RA+CD25-. The source is a female donor with breast cancer. This chain uses TRBV12-5 with TRBJ2-1; possibly TRBD2 for D (6 bases). CDR3 sequence reads: CASGPPGGDYNEQFF. DNA of the CDR3: TGTGCTAGTGGTCCACCGGGCGGGGACTACAATGAGCAGTTCTTC.